The following is a T cell receptor beta chain sequence with its context. This sample stems from a study of blood T cell repertoires in COVID-19. The overall study: Sources were T cells, B-cell-depleted T cells, or PBMCs; the material itself was cDNA or gDNA.

As processed by the authors: Cell counts per sample came from amplifying reference gene primers. The method was immunoSEQ multiplex PCR; TCRdb's version includes in-frame clones alone and lacks a portion of them. That table gives V, J and clone size, and the DNA gave D and trimming. This sample carries tens of thousands of clones, around 92% of them seen once, and the ten largest clones take approximately 6.3%. Trimming took 5 bases from V and 5 from J; bases not matched to a gene: 20. The germline CDR1 and CDR2 sequences are SEHNR and FQNEAQ (reference sequence). CDR3 size: 19 residues. V gene TRBV7-9 combines with J gene TRBJ2-5; 10 bases are a match to TRBD1. This TCR was sampled from a woman aged 60-75 years with active COVID-19. The sequencing input was peripheral blood. CDR3 region: CASSKPGQGINFSRETQYF. For the CDR3, the DNA is TGTGCCAGCAGCAAACCGGGACAGGGGATTAATTTCTCCCGGGAGACCCAGTACTTC.